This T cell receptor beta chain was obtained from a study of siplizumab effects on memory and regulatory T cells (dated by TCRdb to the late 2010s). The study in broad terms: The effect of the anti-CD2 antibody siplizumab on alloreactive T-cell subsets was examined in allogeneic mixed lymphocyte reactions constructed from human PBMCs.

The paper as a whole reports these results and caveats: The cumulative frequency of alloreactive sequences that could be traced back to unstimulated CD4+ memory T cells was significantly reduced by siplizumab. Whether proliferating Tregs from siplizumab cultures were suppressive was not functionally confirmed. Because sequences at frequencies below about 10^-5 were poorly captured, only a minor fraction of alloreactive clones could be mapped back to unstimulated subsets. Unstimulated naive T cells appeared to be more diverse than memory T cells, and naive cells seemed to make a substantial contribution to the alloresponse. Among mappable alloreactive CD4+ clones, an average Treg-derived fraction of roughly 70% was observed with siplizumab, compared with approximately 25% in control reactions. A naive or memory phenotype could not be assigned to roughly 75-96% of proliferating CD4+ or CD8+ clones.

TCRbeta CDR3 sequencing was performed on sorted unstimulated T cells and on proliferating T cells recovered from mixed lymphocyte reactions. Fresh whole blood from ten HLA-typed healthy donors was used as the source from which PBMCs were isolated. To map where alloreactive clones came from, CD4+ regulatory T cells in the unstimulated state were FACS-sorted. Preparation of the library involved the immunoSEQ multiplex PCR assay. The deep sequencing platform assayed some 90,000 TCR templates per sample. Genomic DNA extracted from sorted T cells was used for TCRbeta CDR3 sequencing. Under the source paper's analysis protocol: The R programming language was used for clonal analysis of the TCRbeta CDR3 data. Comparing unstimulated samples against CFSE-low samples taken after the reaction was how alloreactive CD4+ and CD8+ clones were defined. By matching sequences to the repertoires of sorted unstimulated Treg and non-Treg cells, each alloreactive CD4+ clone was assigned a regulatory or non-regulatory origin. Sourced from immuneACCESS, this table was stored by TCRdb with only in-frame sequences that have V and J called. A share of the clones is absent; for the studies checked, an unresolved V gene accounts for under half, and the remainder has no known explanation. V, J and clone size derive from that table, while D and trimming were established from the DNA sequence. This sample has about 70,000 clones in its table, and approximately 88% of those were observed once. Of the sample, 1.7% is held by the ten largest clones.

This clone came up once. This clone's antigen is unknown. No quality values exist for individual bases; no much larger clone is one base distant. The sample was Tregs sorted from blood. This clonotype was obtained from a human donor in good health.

At the DNA level, the sequence is TGTGCCAGCAGTCCCCGGCTAGCGGGAGTAGGCAATGAGCAGTTCTTC. The translation is CASSPRLAGVGNEQFF. This chain joins TRBV28 to TRBJ2-1; 10 bases in the middle match TRBD2. Compared with germline, V lacks 5 bases and J lacks 6 bases; bases without a gene match: 10. Including cysteine and phenylalanine, the CDR3 has 16 amino acids. Just the 48-base CDR3 DNA is kept, in frame starting at base 1. Based on the germline V gene, the CDR1 and CDR2 sequences are MDHEN and SYDVKM.